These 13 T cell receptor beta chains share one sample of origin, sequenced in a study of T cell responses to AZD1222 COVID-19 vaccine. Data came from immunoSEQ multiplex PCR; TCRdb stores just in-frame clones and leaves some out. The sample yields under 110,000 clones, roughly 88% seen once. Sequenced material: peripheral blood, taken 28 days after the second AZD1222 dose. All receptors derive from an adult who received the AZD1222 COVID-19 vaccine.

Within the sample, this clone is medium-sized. The CDR3 DNA reads as TGTGCCAGCAGCTTAGGTTCCAGTTTCTCAGATACGCAGTATTTT. This sequence encodes CASSLGSSFSDTQYF. V usage is TRBV13 and J usage is TRBJ2-3; D gene ambiguous. CDR1 PRHDT and CDR2 FYEKMQ come from the germline V gene (reference sequence). V lost 0 bases to trimming and J lost 4 bases, with 11 bases between them. This CDR3 has 15 amino acids.

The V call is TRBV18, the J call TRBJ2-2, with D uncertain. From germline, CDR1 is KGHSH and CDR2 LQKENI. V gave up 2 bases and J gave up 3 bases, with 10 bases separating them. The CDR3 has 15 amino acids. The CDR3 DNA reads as TGTGCCAGCTCACCAGTTAACAGCTACACCGGGGAGCTGTTTTTT. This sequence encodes CASSPVNSYTGELFF.

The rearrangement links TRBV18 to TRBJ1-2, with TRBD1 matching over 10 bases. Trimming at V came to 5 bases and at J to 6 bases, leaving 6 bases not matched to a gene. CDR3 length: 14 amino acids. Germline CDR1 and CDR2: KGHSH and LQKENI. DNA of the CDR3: TGTGCCAGCTCAATGACAGGGGGCGCGGATGGCTACACCTTC. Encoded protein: CASSMTGGADGYTF.

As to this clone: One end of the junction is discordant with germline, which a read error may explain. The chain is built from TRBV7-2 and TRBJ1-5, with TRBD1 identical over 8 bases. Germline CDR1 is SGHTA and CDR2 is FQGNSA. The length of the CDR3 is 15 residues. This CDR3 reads CASTGTGTSSQPQHF. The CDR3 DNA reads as TGTGCCAGCACCGGGACAGGAACGAGCAGTCAGCCCCAGCATTTT. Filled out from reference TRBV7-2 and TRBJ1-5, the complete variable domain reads GAGVSQSPSNKVTEKGKDVELRCDPISGHTALYWYRQSLGQGLEFLIYFQGNSAPDKSGLPSDRFSAERTGGSVSTLTIQRTQQEDSAVYLCASTGTGTSSQPQHFGDGTRLSIL.

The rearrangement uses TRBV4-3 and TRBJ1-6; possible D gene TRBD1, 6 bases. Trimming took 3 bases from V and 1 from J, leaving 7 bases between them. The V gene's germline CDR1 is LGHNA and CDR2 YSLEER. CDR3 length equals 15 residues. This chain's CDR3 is CASSQDRSYNSPLHF. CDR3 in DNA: TGCGCCAGCAGCCAGGACAGATCCTATAATTCACCCCTCCACTTT.

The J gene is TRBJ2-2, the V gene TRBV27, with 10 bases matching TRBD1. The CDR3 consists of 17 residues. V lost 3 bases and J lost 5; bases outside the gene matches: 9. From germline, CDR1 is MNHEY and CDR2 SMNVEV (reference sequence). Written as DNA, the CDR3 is TGTGCCAGCAGTTTTGGGACCGGGACAGGGGTTACCGGGGAGCTGTTTTTT. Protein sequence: CASSFGTGTGVTGELFF.

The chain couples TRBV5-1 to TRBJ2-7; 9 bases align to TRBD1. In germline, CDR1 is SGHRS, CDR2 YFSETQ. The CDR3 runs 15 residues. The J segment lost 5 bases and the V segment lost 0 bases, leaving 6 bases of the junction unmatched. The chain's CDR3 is CASSLEGDRADEQYF. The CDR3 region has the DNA TGCGCCAGCAGCTTGGAGGGGGACAGGGCGGACGAGCAGTACTTC.

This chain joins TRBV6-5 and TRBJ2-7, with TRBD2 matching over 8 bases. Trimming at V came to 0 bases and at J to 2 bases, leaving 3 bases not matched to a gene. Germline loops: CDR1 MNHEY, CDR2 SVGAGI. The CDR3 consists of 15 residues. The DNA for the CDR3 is TGTGCCAGCAGTTACTCCGGGGGGGAGGCCTACGAGCAGTACTTC. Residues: CASSYSGGEAYEQYF.

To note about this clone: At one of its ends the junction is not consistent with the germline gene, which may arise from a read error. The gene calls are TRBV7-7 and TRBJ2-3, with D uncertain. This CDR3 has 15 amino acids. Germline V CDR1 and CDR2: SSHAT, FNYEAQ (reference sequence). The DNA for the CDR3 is TGTGCTAGCAGCTTAGACGCGGAAAGCACAGATACGCAGTATTTT. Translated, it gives CASSLDAESTDTQYF.

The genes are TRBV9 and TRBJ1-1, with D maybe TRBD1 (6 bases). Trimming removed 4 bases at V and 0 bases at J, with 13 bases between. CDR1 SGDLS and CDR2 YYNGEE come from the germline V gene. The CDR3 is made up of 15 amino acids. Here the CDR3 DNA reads TGTGCCAGCAGCTTGCGACAGGAGATGAACACTGAAGCTTTCTTT. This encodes CASSLRQEMNTEAFF.

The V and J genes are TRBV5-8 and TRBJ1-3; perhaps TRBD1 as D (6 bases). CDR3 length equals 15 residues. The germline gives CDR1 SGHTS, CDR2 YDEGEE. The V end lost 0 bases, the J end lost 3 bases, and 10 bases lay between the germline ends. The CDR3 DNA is TGTGCCAGCAGCTTGGGCAGGGACAATGGAAACACCATATATTTT. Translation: CASSLGRDNGNTIYF.

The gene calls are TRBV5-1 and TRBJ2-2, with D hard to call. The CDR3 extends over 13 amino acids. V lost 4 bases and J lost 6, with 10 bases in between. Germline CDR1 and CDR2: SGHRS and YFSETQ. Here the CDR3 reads CASSQEGPGELFF. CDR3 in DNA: TGCGCCAGCAGCCAAGAAGGACCCGGGGAGCTGTTTTTT.

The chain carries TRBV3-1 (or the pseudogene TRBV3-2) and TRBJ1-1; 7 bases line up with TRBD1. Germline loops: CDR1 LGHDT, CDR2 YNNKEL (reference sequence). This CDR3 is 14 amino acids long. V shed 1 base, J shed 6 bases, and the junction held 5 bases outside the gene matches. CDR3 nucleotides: TGTGCCAGCAGCCAAGTCGGAGGGGGCGCTGAAGCTTTCTTT. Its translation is CASSQVGGGAEAFF.